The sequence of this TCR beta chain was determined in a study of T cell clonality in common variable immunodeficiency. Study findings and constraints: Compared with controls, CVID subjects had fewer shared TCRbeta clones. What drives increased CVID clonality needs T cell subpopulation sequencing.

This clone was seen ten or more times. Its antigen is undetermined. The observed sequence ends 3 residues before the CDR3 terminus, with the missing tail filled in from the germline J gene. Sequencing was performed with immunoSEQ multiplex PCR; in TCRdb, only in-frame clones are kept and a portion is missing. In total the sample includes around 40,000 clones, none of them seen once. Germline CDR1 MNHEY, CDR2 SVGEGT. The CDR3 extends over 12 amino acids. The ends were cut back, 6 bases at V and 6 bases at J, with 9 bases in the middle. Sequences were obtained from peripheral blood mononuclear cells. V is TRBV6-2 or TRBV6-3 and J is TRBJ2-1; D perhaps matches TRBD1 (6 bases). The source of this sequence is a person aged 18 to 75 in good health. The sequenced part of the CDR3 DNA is TGTGCCAGCAGCCTGGACAGCAATGAG. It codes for CASSLDSNE. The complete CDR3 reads CASSLDSNEQFF.